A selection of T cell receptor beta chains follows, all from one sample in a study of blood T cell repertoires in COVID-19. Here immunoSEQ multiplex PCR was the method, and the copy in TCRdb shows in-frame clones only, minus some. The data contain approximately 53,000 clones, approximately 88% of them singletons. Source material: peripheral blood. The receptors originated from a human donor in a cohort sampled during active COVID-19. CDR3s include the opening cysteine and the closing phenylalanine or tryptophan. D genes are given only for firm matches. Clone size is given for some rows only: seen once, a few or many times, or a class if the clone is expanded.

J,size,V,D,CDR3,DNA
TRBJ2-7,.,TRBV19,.,CATTQVPGAYEQYF,TGTGCCACCACCCAGGTTCCAGGGGCGTACGAGCAGTACTTC
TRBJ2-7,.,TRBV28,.,CASSPSFPRLSYEQYF,TGTGCCAGCAGTCCCTCATTTCCCAGACTCTCCTACGAGCAGTACTTC
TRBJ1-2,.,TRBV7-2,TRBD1,CASSLMWGQGYGYTF,TGTGCCAGCAGCCTCATGTGGGGACAGGGCTATGGCTACACCTTC
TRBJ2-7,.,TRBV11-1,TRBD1,CASSLAPGQASYEQYF,TGTGCCAGCAGCTTAGCCCCCGGACAGGCTTCCTACGAGCAGTACTTC
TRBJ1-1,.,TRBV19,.,CASSKIKGLENEAFF,TGTGCCAGTAGTAAAATAAAGGGACTGGAGAATGAAGCTTTCTTT
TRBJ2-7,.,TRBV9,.,CASSVGERSNYEQYF,TGTGCCAGCAGCGTAGGGGAGCGTTCAAACTACGAGCAGTACTTC
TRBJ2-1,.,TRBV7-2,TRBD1,CASSLPGSGGEQFF,TGTGCCAGCAGCTTACCAGGGTCAGGGGGTGAGCAGTTCTTC
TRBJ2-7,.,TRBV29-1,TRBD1,CSAGTGTREQYF,TGCAGCGCCGGGACAGGGACGAGGGAGCAGTACTTC
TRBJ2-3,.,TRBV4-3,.,CASSQDYTGSDTQYF,TGCGCCAGCAGCCAAGATTACACGGGGTCAGATACGCAGTATTTT
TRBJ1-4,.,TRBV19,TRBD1,CASNHRTGGGSTNEKLFF,TGTGCCAGTAACCATCGGACAGGGGGCGGTTCAACTAATGAAAAACTGTTTTTT
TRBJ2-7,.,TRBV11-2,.,CASSLVGSASSYEQYF,TGTGCCAGCAGCTTAGTTGGGTCAGCGAGCTCCTACGAGCAGTACTTC
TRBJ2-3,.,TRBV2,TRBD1,CASSEDRGRDTQYF,TGTGCCAGCAGTGAAGACAGGGGCCGAGATACGCAGTATTTT
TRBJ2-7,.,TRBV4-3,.,CASSQEWQGREQYF,TGCGCCAGCAGCCAAGAGTGGCAGGGAAGGGAGCAGTACTTC
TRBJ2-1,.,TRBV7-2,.,CASSLAGQNEQFF,TGTGCCAGCAGCTTAGCTGGACAGAATGAGCAGTTCTTC
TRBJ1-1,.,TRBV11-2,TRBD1,CASSPGGTGAEAFF,TGTGCCAGCAGCCCTGGCGGGACAGGGGCCGAAGCTTTCTTT
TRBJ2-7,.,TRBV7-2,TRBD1,CASSFSGTANYEQYF,TGTGCCAGCAGCTTTTCCGGGACAGCAAACTACGAGCAGTACTTC
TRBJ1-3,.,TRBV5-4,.,CASSLEGQGPIYF,TGTGCCAGCAGCTTGGAAGGGCAGGGCCCCATATATTTT
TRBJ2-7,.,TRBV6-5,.,CASSYFTGGSYEQYF,TGTGCCAGCAGTTATTTTACAGGTGGATCCTACGAGCAGTACTTC
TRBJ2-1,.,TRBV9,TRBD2,CASSVLALSRREDLNEQFF,TGTGCCAGCAGCGTATTGGCGTTGAGTAGGCGGGAGGACCTCAATGAGCAGTTCTTC
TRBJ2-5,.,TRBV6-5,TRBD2,CASRAGLVETQYF,TGTGCCAGCAGAGCGGGACTAGTGGAGACCCAGTACTTC
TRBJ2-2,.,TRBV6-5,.,CASSTTGAGELFF,TGTGCCAGCAGTACCACGGGGGCCGGGGAGCTGTTTTTT
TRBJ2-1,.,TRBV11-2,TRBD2,CASSLWTSGGGAQAEQFF,TGTGCCAGCAGCTTGTGGACTAGCGGGGGGGGAGCCCAAGCGGAGCAGTTCTTC
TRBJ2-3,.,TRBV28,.,CASSLRGGGTDTQYF,TGTGCCAGCAGTTTACGGGGAGGCGGCACAGATACGCAGTATTTT
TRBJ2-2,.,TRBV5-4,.,CASSLAWRSGELFF,TGTGCCAGCAGCTTGGCCTGGAGATCCGGGGAGCTGTTTTTT
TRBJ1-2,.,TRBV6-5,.,CASSYRSGGGYTF,TGTGCCAGCAGTTACCGGTCCGGAGGCGGCTACACCTTC
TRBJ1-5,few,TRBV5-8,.,CASSGQFRQPQHF,TGTGCCAGCAGCGGGCAGTTCCGTCAGCCCCAGCATTTT
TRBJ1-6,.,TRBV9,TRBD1,CASSRQGNSPLHF,TGTGCCAGCAGCCGACAGGGTAATTCACCCCTCCACTTT
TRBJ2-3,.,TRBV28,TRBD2,CASSSGLARISF,TGTGCCAGCAGCTCGGGACTAGCGCGAATTAGTTTT
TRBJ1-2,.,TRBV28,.,CASSLNGGYTF,TGTGCCAGCAGTTTAAACGGTGGCTACACCTTC
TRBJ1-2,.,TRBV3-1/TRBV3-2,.,CASSQDVAQLYGYTF,TGTGCCAGCAGCCAAGACGTGGCACAGCTATATGGCTACACCTTC
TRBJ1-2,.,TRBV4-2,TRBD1,CASSLSDRPGYTF,TGTGCCAGCAGCCTATCGGACAGGCCTGGCTACACCTTC
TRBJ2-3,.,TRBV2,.,CASSTGLGDTQYF,TGTGCCAGCAGTACGGGGTTAGGGGATACGCAGTATTTT
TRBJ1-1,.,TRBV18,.,CASSRAGGRNTEAFF,TGTGCCAGCTCACGAGCGGGGGGTAGGAACACTGAAGCTTTCTTT
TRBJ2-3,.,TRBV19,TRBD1,CASSKGQGTDTQYF,TGTGCCAGTAGTAAGGGACAGGGGACAGATACGCAGTATTTT
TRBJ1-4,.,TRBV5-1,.,CASSLAGHVTNEKLFF,TGCGCCAGCAGCTTGGCGGGACACGTAACTAATGAAAAACTGTTTTTT
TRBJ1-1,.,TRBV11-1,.,CASSSRVVGEAFF,TGTGCCAGCAGCTCCAGGGTAGTCGGCGAAGCTTTCTTT
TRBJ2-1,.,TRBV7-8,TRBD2,CASSSVGRAYNEQFF,TGTGCCAGCAGCTCGGTCGGGAGGGCCTACAATGAGCAGTTCTTC
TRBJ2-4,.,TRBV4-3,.,CASSQDSGSGAKNIQYF,TGCGCCAGCAGCCAAGACTCGGGTAGCGGAGCCAAAAACATTCAGTACTTC
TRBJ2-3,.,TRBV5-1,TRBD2,CASRRLAGTDTQYF,TGCGCCAGCCGTAGGCTAGCGGGCACAGATACGCAGTATTTT
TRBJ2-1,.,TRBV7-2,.,CASSSGVVDWNEQFF,TGTGCCAGCAGCTCGGGGGTAGTAGATTGGAATGAGCAGTTCTTC
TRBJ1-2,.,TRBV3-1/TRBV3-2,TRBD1,CASSHASGQGSGYTF,TGTGCCAGCAGCCACGCATCTGGACAGGGATCTGGCTACACCTTC
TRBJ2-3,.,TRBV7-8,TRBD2,CASSATSGGAGDTQYF,TGTGCCAGCAGCGCCACTAGCGGGGGGGCTGGAGATACGCAGTATTTT
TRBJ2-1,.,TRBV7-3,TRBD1,CASSMWTGNNEQFF,TGTGCCAGCAGCATGTGGACAGGAAACAATGAGCAGTTCTTC
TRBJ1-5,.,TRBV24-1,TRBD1,CAAGGQGNQPQHF,TGTGCCGCAGGGGGACAGGGCAATCAGCCCCAGCATTTT
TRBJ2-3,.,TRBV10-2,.,CASAWGGQVDTQYF,TGCGCCAGCGCTTGGGGGGGCCAGGTTGATACGCAGTATTTT
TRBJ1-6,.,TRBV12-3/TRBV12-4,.,CASSPPRHSPLHF,TGTGCCAGCAGTCCCCCGAGGCATTCACCCCTCCACTTT
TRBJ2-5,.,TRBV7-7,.,CASSPELRASGETQYF,TGTGCTAGCAGCCCTGAGTTACGGGCCTCGGGGGAGACCCAGTACTTC
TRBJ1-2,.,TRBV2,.,CASSPSPLTDKNGYTF,TGTGCCAGCAGTCCCTCTCCCCTGACAGATAAGAATGGCTACACCTTC
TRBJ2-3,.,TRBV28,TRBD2,CASTLAGGTDTQYF,TGTGCCAGCACCCTAGCGGGAGGAACAGATACGCAGTATTTT
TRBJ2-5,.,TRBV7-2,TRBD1,CASSLRTGQETQYF,TGTGCCAGCAGCCTTAGGACAGGCCAAGAGACCCAGTACTTC